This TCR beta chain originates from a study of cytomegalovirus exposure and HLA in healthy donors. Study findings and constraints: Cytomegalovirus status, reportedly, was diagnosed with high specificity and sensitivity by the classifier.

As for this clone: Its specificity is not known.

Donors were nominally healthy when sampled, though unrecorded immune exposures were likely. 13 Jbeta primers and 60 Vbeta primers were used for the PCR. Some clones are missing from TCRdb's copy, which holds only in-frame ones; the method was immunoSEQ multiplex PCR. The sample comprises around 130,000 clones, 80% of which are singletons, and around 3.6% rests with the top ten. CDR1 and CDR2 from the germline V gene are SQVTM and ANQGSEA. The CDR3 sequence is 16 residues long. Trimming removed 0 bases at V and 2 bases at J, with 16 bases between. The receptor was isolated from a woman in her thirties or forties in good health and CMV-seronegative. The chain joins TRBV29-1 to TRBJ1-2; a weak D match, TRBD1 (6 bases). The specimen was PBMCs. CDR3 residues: CSVEEINREKNYGYTF. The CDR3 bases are TGCAGCGTTGAAGAGATAAACAGGGAGAAGAACTATGGCTACACCTTC. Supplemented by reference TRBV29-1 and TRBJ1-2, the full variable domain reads SAVISQKPSRDICQRGTSLTIQCQVDSQVTMMFWYRQQPGQSLTLIATANQGSEATYESGFVIDKFPISRPNLTFSTLTVSNMSPEDSSIYLCSVEEINREKNYGYTFGSGTRLTVV.